The 5 T cell receptor beta chains below all came from one sample that was sequenced in a study of cytomegalovirus exposure and HLA in healthy donors. Vbeta (60) and Jbeta (13) primers were used in the PCR. The data were produced by immunoSEQ multiplex PCR, yet TCRdb's version contains in-frame clones alone and is incomplete. The repertoire holds about 140,000 clones, 75% to 90% seen once, with around 4.3% in the top ten. The sequencing input was PBMCs. The receptor set was obtained from a middle-aged man in good health and CMV-seronegative.

V is TRBV7-6 and J is TRBJ1-4; D gene uncertain. Trimming shortened V by 1 base and J by 0 bases, and 9 bases separated the two germline ends. Germline lookup yields CDR1 SGHVS and CDR2 FNYEAQ. The CDR3 has 16 residues. As DNA, the CDR3 is TGTGCCAGCAGCTTAGGATCAGTGGCAACTAATGAAAAACTGTTTTTT. This codes for CASSLGSVATNEKLFF.

This chain connects TRBV6-5 to TRBJ2-3, with 8 bases lining up with TRBD2. CDR3 length: 15 residues. V trimming: 6 bases; J trimming: 5 bases; junction bases outside the gene matches: 10. Germline CDR1 and CDR2: MNHEY and SVGAGI. CDR3 region: CASRNLGLGEDTQYF. CDR3 DNA: TGTGCCAGCAGAAATCTGGGACTAGGGGAAGATACGCAGTATTTT.

Concerning this clone: At one end, the junction sequence differs from germline, possibly due to a read error. The identical CDR3 is also encoded by other nucleotide sequences in the sample. The rearrangement joins TRBV15 to TRBJ1-6; 10 bases align to TRBD1. The V gene's germline CDR1 is LNHNV and CDR2 YYDKDF (reference sequence). The CDR3 has 19 residues. CDR3 sequence (DNA): TGTGCCACCAGCAGAGGACAGGGGGCCCTAAACTCCTATAATTCCCCCCTCCACTTT. As protein: CATSRGQGALNSYNSPLHF.

The chain joins TRBV6-5 to TRBJ2-7, with 10 positions matching TRBD1. Germline trimming cut 6 bases from V and 0 bases from J; bases unmatched to any gene: 5. Looked up from germline, CDR1 is MNHEY and CDR2 is SVGAGI. CDR3 length: 15 residues. The CDR3 is CASRGQGPNSYEQYF. The DNA of the CDR3 is TGTGCCAGCAGGGGACAGGGGCCTAACTCCTACGAGCAGTACTTC.

The CDR3 DNA reads as TGTGCCAGCAGCCGCGACAGGGACGGTGAGCAGTTCTTC. Its translation: CASSRDRDGEQFF. V usage is TRBV7-2 and J usage is TRBJ2-1; 7 bases match TRBD1. The germline V gene encodes CDR1 SGHTA and CDR2 FQGNSA. V lost 5 bases, J lost 9 bases, and 7 bases stayed unmatched. The CDR3 runs to 13 residues.